This T cell receptor (beta chain) came from a study of cytomegalovirus exposure and HLA in healthy donors. Concerning this clone: Antigen unknown.

Germline loops: CDR1 LNHDA, CDR2 SQIVND (reference sequence). CDR3 length equals 15 residues. Unmatched junction bases numbered 10, after V lost 6 bases and J lost 4 bases. The study ran its PCR with 60 Vbeta and 13 Jbeta primers. Clones were sequenced by immunoSEQ multiplex PCR, and TCRdb holds only the in-frame ones, with some missing. This repertoire shows 90,000 to 120,000 clones, around 77% found once; its top ten account for approximately 2.2%. General study findings and limits: Later analysis identified a missense DCLRE1C variant that was linked to TCR beta V- and J-gene trimming. In a later analysis, HLA-associated beta chains showed higher expansion and lower generation probabilities than comparable chains.

The specimen sequenced was PBMCs. The TCR sequence derives from a man aged 18 to 30 in good health and CMV-seronegative. This sequence joins TRBV19 and TRBJ2-7; 9 bases are a match to TRBD1. The CDR3 sequence: CASSHPGQGSYEQYF. The CDR3 nucleotides read TGTGCCAGTAGCCACCCGGGACAGGGCTCGTACGAGCAGTACTTC.